The clone carrying this TCR beta chain was picked up a small number of times. Its matching antigen is unknown. One base away lies a much larger clone, so this may be a sequencing read error. The record originates from a study of molecular identifiers for immune sequencing clone quantification. Study summary: Replicates split RNA from around 18,000 or 91,000 naive CD8 cells five ways, and the researchers sequenced four portions.

Findings and caveats of the study: Same-barcode identical TCR molecules could make highly expanded clones look smaller than they are.

V was clipped by 8 bases and J by 5 bases; unmatched bases: 11. Germline assignment: CDR1 MDHEN and CDR2 SYDVKM. CDR3 length: 14 residues. Bulk TCR libraries were made with methods that had been previously described and with listed TCR primers. TCRdb redid the calling of the PCR reads with MiXCR, one entry per CDR3 protein. The data contain approximately 59,000 distinct CDR3 sequences, about a fifth of them singletons. The sequencing input was naive CD8+ T cells from blood, with Jurkat cell RNA spiked in. Subset of the sample: FACS-sorted CD8+CD4-CCR7+CD45RA+ naive T cells. The TCR sequence derives from a human donor in good health. Some libraries in this study had Jurkat cell RNA spiked in. The chain is built from TRBV28 and TRBJ2-7, with 8 bases fitting TRBD1. CDR3 sequence reads: CASGPWTGSNEQYF. The CDR3, as DNA: TGTGCCAGCGGTCCATGGACAGGGTCCAACGAGCAGTACTTC.